The clone carrying this T cell receptor (beta chain) was counted at least ten times. What it binds is not known. TCRdb itself ran the PCR reads through MiXCR, one entry per CDR3 protein. The sample carries fewer than 350,000 distinct CDR3 sequences, 20% to 25% recorded once. The source of the sample is a study of molecular identifiers for immune sequencing clone quantification. Study overall: Replicates involved a five-way split of RNA from approximately 20,000 or 100,000 naive CD8 cells, with sequencing of four.

The CDR3 is 15 residues long. Losses at the gene ends were 2 bases for V and 0 bases for J; bases not matched to a gene: 0. Germline CDR1 MNHEY, CDR2 SVGAGI. Using 10%, 30% or 50% RNA, naive CD8 libraries were derived from around 20,000 to 1,000,000 sorted cells. As CD8+CD4-CCR7+CD45RA+ cells, naive CD8 T cells were sorted. Regarding the study as a whole: Identical TCR molecules sharing a barcode could underestimate highly expanded clone sizes.

The chain links TRBV6-5 to TRBJ2-7; 11 bases are shared with TRBD1. This receptor was obtained from a human donor in good health. Some libraries in this study had Jurkat cell RNA spiked in. Sequencing input: naive CD8+ T cells from blood, with Jurkat cell RNA spiked in. The subset: FACS-sorted CD8+CD4-CCR7+CD45RA+ naive T cells. The CDR3 nucleotides are TGTGCCAGCAGTTACGGGACAGGGGGCTCCTACGAGCAGTACTTC. This encodes CASSYGTGGSYEQYF.